This entry lists 14 T cell receptor beta chains sequenced from one sample in a study of cytomegalovirus exposure and HLA in healthy donors. PCR used 60 Vbeta primers and 13 Jbeta primers. Sequencing used immunoSEQ multiplex PCR; TCRdb keeps in-frame clones, though not all of them. The sample has about 140,000 clones, approximately 80% seen once. Sequencing was performed on PBMCs. The receptors here all came from a man aged 35-49 years in good health and CMV-seronegative.

This clone occurred a few times. CDR3 in DNA: TGTGCCAGTAGTGAACCGGGAGTAGCCAAAAACATTCAGTACTTC. This gives the protein CASSEPGVAKNIQYF. The gene calls are TRBV19 and TRBJ2-4; D perhaps matches TRBD2 (6 bases). Trimming took 5 bases from V and 0 from J, leaving 11 bases between them. CDR1 and CDR2 (germline): LNHDA, SQIVND (reference sequence). The CDR3 is 15 amino acids.

V is TRBV6-1 and J is TRBJ1-2, with 11 bases lining up with TRBD1. V shed 6 bases, J shed 3 bases, and the junction held 6 bases outside the gene matches. The CDR3 runs 15 residues. Germline V CDR1 and CDR2: MNHNS, SASEGT. CDR3 loop: CASRVPGQGDYGYTF. In DNA form, the CDR3 reads TGTGCCAGCAGAGTCCCGGGACAGGGGGACTATGGCTACACCTTC.

For this clone: Within the sample, other DNA sequences also encode this same CDR3. The rearrangement joins TRBV5-1 to TRBJ1-1, with TRBD1 matching 7 bases. Germline V gives CDR1 SGHRS, CDR2 YFSETQ. Germline trimming cut 4 bases from V and 3 bases from J; bases unmatched to any gene: 6. The CDR3 spans 14 residues. CDR3 residues: CASSPAGGYTEAFF. The CDR3 DNA sequence: TGCGCCAGCAGCCCGGCAGGGGGATACACTGAAGCTTTCTTT.

This chain joins TRBV5-1 and TRBJ2-3; TRBD1 might be the D (6 bases). This CDR3 is built from 14 residues. CDR1 and CDR2 from the germline V gene are SGHRS and YFSETQ. The germline V and J ends were trimmed by 1 base and 6 bases, with 12 bases remaining between them. The CDR3 region has the DNA TGCGCCAGCAGCTTGCTTGGGGGCAGTGATACGCAGTATTTT. It is translated as CASSLLGGSDTQYF.

To note about this clone: Additional DNA sequences in this sample encode the identical CDR3. The rearrangement uses TRBV5-1 and TRBJ2-3; TRBD1 matches 8 bases. Unmatched junction bases numbered 1, after V lost 0 bases and J lost 1 base. Germline V gene sequence: CDR1 SGHRS, CDR2 YFSETQ. This CDR3 is built from 15 residues. The CDR3 nucleotides are TGCGCCAGCAGCTTGGTGGGACAGGGCACAGATACGCAGTATTTT. Encoded protein: CASSLVGQGTDTQYF.

The rearrangement links TRBV27 to TRBJ2-2; 9 bases line up with TRBD2. In germline, CDR1 is MNHEY, CDR2 SMNVEV (reference sequence). CDR3 length equals 16 residues. Trimming took 1 base from V and 5 from J; bases not matched to a gene: 5. The DNA for the CDR3 is TGTGCCAGCAGTTTATATGTTAGCGGGGGTACCGGGGAGCTGTTTTTT. The encoded protein is CASSLYVSGGTGELFF.

The chain has TRBV19 and TRBJ2-1, with 10 nucleotides matching TRBD2. V was pared by 4 bases and J by 0 bases, with 6 bases of the junction left unmatched. CDR3 size: 17 residues. In germline, CDR1 is LNHDA, CDR2 SQIVND (reference sequence). CDR3: CASSRLAGEASYNEQFF. The CDR3 DNA sequence: TGTGCCAGTAGTAGGCTAGCGGGAGAGGCCTCCTACAATGAGCAGTTCTTC.

The genes are TRBV10-3 and TRBJ1-3; D is unresolved. The germline gives CDR1 ENHRY, CDR2 SYGVKD. The length of the CDR3 is 15 residues. V gave up 7 bases and J gave up 2 bases, with 15 bases separating them. The CDR3 DNA sequence: TGTGCCATCACTAGGAAAGAGGGTCCTGGAAACACCATATATTTT. It yields the protein CAITRKEGPGNTIYF.

This clone was picked up a small number of times. The CDR3: CASSEGQGFSYEQYF. CDR3 DNA: TGTGCCAGCAGCGAGGGACAGGGTTTCTCCTACGAGCAGTACTTC. This sequence joins TRBV9 and TRBJ2-7; TRBD1 agrees at 9 bases. The V segment lost 3 bases and the J segment 0 bases; nucleotides outside the gene matches: 4. Per the germline V gene, CDR1 is SGDLS and CDR2 is YYNGEE. This CDR3 contains 15 residues.

This chain links TRBV5-1 with TRBJ2-5; 9 bases match TRBD1. V trimming: 4 bases; J trimming: 2 bases; junction bases outside the gene matches: 6. Looked up from germline, CDR1 is SGHRS and CDR2 is YFSETQ. This CDR3 contains 15 residues. This chain's CDR3 is CASSRGQGRQETQYF. The CDR3 nucleotides are TGCGCCAGCAGCCGGGGACAGGGTAGGCAAGAGACCCAGTACTTC.

This clone was counted only a few times. V usage is TRBV11-1 and J usage is TRBJ1-6; D is perhaps TRBD1 (6 bases). Trimming took 2 bases from V and 7 from J, leaving 9 bases between them. Germline V gene lookup returns CDR1 SGHAT and CDR2 FQDESV (reference sequence). The CDR3 runs 14 residues. CDR3 in DNA: TGTGCCAGCAGCTTAACAGGGTTGAATTCACCCCTCCACTTT. It yields the protein CASSLTGLNSPLHF.

The chain joins TRBV2 to TRBJ2-7; TRBD1 might be the D (6 bases). There are 14 residues in the CDR3. V lost 7 bases and J 2 bases, leaving 15 bases between the germline ends. Per germline, CDR1 SNHLY and CDR2 FYNNEI. CDR3 nucleotides: TGTGCCAGCATAACCCGGGACATACCCTACGAGCAGTACTTC. This encodes CASITRDIPYEQYF.

The chain links TRBV28 to TRBJ2-4, with TRBD2 matching 7 bases. CDR1 is MDHEN, CDR2 SYDVKM, per germline. The CDR3 is made up of 16 amino acids. The ends lost 6 bases at V and 3 bases at J; junction bases unmatched: 11. The CDR3 sequence is CASSRGTNLGKNIQYF. In DNA form, the CDR3 reads TGTGCCAGCAGCCGAGGGACTAACCTTGGCAAAAACATTCAGTACTTC.

This clone was observed once. The chain has TRBV19 and TRBJ2-2; possibly TRBD1 for D (6 bases). CDR1 and CDR2 from the germline V gene are LNHDA and SQIVND (reference sequence). Trimming removed 3 bases from V and 8 bases from J, with 13 bases in between. There are 14 residues in the CDR3. Here the CDR3 reads CASSITGSAGELFF. CDR3 nucleotides: TGTGCCAGTAGTATCACAGGGTCGGCGGGGGAGCTGTTTTTT.